A single sample is the source of the 14 T cell receptor beta chains below, sequenced in a study of blood T cell repertoires in COVID-19. The protocol was immunoSEQ multiplex PCR, while the TCRdb copy is restricted to in-frame clones and leaves out a portion. This repertoire shows roughly 93,000 clones, 80% to 90% found once; its top ten account for about 9.1%. The sample taken for sequencing was peripheral blood. The receptors originated from a man aged 50-59 years with acute or convalescent COVID-19.

This chain uses TRBV5-6 with TRBJ1-2, with a possible D match to TRBD1 (5 bases). The V gene's germline CDR1 is SGHDT and CDR2 YYEEEE. This CDR3 is 16 amino acids long. V was pared by 4 bases and J by 7 bases, with 23 bases between. In nucleotides, the CDR3 is TGTGCCAGCAGCCCCTACTCAAGGGGAGGATCGGGTGGCTACACCTTC. It yields the protein CASSPYSRGGSGGYTF.

This chain uses TRBV2 with TRBJ1-4; TRBD1 is a possible D gene (6 bases). Trimming removed 4 bases at V and 6 bases at J, with 15 bases between. Per germline, CDR1 SNHLY and CDR2 FYNNEI. This CDR3 contains 15 residues. Here the CDR3 DNA reads TGTGCCAGCAGTGGGACTGGACAGCCCTATGAAAAACTGTTTTTT. Encoded protein: CASSGTGQPYEKLFF.

This clone was detected only once. The chain couples TRBV3-1 (or the pseudogene TRBV3-2) to TRBJ1-2; no firm D call. V lost 4 bases and J lost 2, with 11 bases in between. The CDR3 covers 14 residues. The germline V gene has CDR1 LGHDT and CDR2 YNNKEL (reference sequence). The CDR3 DNA follows: TGTGCCAGCAGCCCCAGTGCGGGGAACTATGGCTACACCTTC. Translated: CASSPSAGNYGYTF.

The chain combines TRBV7-9 with TRBJ1-1; D is undetermined. V shed 4 bases and J shed 10 bases, with 16 bases lying between them. The germline V gene has CDR1 SEHNR and CDR2 FQNEAQ (reference sequence). CDR3 length equals 13 residues. The CDR3 DNA reads as TGTGCCAGCAGCTCACCGCTAGCTAGGAGAGCTTTCTTT. As protein: CASSSPLARRAFF.

V usage is TRBV5-1 and J usage is TRBJ1-3, with unresolved D. The CDR3 extends over 13 amino acids. Germline V lookup: CDR1 SGHRS, CDR2 YFSETQ. The ends were cut back, 4 bases at V and 0 bases at J, with 5 bases in the middle. The CDR3 region is CASSTSSGNTIYF. CDR3 nucleotides: TGCGCCAGCAGCACAAGCTCTGGAAACACCATATATTTT. The variable domain in full, completed from reference TRBV5-1 and TRBJ1-3, reads KAGVTQTPRYLIKTRGQQVTLSCSPISGHRSVSWYQQTPGQGLQFLFEYFSETQRNKGNFPGRFSGRQFSNSRSEMNVSTLELGDSALYLCASSTSSGNTIYFGEGSWLTVV.

Only one count was recorded for this clone. CDR3 nucleotides: TGTGCCATCAAGGACAGGGGGAACACTGAAGCTTTCTTT. Translation gives CAIKDRGNTEAFF. The rearrangement uses TRBV10-3 and TRBJ1-1; TRBD1 matches 9 bases. V shed 7 bases and J 1 base; nucleotides not matched to a gene: 1. The CDR3 extends over 13 amino acids. Germline V gene sequence: CDR1 ENHRY, CDR2 SYGVKD.

V usage is TRBV7-2 and J usage is TRBJ1-6; 9 nucleotides agree with TRBD1. Trimming took 0 bases from V and 15 from J; bases not matched to a gene: 6. Germline assignment: CDR1 SGHTA and CDR2 FQGNSA. The CDR3 loop spans 14 amino acids. CDR3 nucleotide sequence: TGTGCCAGCAGCTTAGCAACAGGGGGCAGGGACCTCCACTTT. This gives the protein CASSLATGGRDLHF.

The chain carries TRBV9 and TRBJ1-5, with TRBD1 matching 7 bases. The germline V gene has CDR1 SGDLS and CDR2 YYNGEE. V was clipped by 10 bases and J by 9 bases; unmatched bases: 10. The CDR3 runs 12 residues. CDR3 protein: CAFGQVDRPQHF. CDR3 in DNA: TGTGCCTTCGGACAGGTCGACCGGCCCCAGCATTTT.

V and J are TRBV7-5 and TRBJ2-5; TRBD1, the D gene given by the table, was not confirmed from the DNA. TRBV7-5 is shown as a pseudogene. This CDR3 is built from 14 residues. The CDR3 bases are TGTGTCAGAAGCCCACCGACAGGGTCGGAGACCCAGTACTTC. This translates into CVRSPPTGSETQYF.

The V call is TRBV5-1, the J call TRBJ1-1; D not certain. The CDR3 totals 15 residues. Germline V CDR1 and CDR2: SGHRS, YFSETQ. The V end lost 0 bases, the J end lost 2 bases, and 11 bases lay between the germline ends. The CDR3 region is CASSLAGEVNTEAFF. The CDR3 DNA reads TGCGCCAGCAGCTTGGCCGGTGAGGTTAACACTGAAGCTTTCTTT.

V usage is TRBV27 and J usage is TRBJ1-1, with D possibly TRBD1 on 6 matching bases. The CDR3 extends over 14 amino acids. Trimming took off 1 base at V and 7 bases at J, with 13 bases between the two ends. Germline CDR1 MNHEY, CDR2 SMNVEV (reference sequence). CDR3 coding DNA: TGTGCCAGCAGTTTATGGGGGCAAGAAGATGAAGCTTTCTTT. Amino acid sequence: CASSLWGQEDEAFF.

The chain carries TRBV29-1 and TRBJ1-5; 8 nucleotides match TRBD1. Germline values: CDR1 SQVTM, CDR2 ANQGSEA. This CDR3 has 13 amino acids. Losses at the gene ends were 5 bases for V and 5 bases for J; bases not matched to a gene: 5. CDR3 loop: CSVSMTGDQPQHF. For the CDR3, the DNA is TGCAGCGTTTCTATGACAGGGGATCAGCCCCAGCATTTT. The full variable domain, rest sourced from reference TRBV29-1 and TRBJ1-5, is SAVISQKPSRDICQRGTSLTIQCQVDSQVTMMFWYRQQPGQSLTLIATANQGSEATYESGFVIDKFPISRPNLTFSTLTVSNMSPEDSSIYLCSVSMTGDQPQHFGDGTRLSIL.

The chain carries TRBV4-1 and TRBJ2-2, with D possibly matching TRBD1 (6 bases). Germline V gene lookup returns CDR1 MGHRA and CDR2 YSYEKL. This CDR3 contains 17 residues. V gave up 3 bases and J gave up 0 bases, with 14 bases separating them. The DNA of the CDR3 is TGCGCCAGCAGCCATCGATCCGGGACAACGAACACCGGGGAGCTGTTTTTT. Protein sequence: CASSHRSGTTNTGELFF.

This chain joins TRBV10-3 and TRBJ2-2; a weak D match, TRBD1 (6 bases). In germline, CDR1 is ENHRY, CDR2 SYGVKD. CDR3 size: 14 residues. The V end was cut by 6 bases, the J end by 7 bases, with 15 bases between. The CDR3 spells CAISIQGSNGELFF. The DNA of the CDR3 is TGTGCCATCAGCATACAGGGAAGTAACGGGGAGCTGTTTTTT.